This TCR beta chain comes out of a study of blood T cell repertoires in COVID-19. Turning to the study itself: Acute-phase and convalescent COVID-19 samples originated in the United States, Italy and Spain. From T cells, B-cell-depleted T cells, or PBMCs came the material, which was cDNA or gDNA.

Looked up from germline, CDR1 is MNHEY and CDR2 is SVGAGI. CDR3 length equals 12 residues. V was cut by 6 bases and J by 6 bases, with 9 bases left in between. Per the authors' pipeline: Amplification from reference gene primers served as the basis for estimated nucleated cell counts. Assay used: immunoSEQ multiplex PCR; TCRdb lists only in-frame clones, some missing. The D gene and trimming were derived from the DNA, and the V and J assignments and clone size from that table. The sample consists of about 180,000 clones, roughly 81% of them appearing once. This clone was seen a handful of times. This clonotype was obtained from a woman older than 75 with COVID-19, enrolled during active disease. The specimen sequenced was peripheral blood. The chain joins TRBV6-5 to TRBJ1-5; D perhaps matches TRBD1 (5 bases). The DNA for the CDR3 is TGTGCCAGCAGCAAAGGGGCTCAGCCCCAGCATTTT. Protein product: CASSKGAQPQHF.